Below are 27 T cell receptor beta chains sequenced from a single sample in a study of beta chain features in type 1 diabetes. The isolated RNA, all of it, was reverse transcribed, so expressed TCRB transcripts were what got sequenced. Here immunoSEQ multiplex PCR was the method, and the copy in TCRdb shows in-frame clones only, minus some. The sample lists around 310,000 clones, roughly 9.6% occurring once. Material for sequencing was naive CD4+ T cells from blood. Receptors originate from a woman in her twenties or thirties in good health.

The chain employs TRBV4-3 and TRBJ2-7, with TRBD2 as a possible D gene (6 bases). V gave up 0 bases and J gave up 0 bases, with 9 bases separating them. Germline V gives CDR1 LGHNA, CDR2 YSLEER. The CDR3 is 15 amino acids. CDR3 residues: CASSQDGGRSYEQYF. CDR3 coding DNA: TGCGCCAGCAGCCAAGACGGGGGACGCTCCTACGAGCAGTACTTC.

The chain joins TRBV19 to TRBJ2-6, with D tentatively TRBD1 (5 bases). V lost 5 bases, J lost 4 bases, and 9 bases lay in between. This CDR3 region has 14 residues. CDR1 and CDR2 (germline): LNHDA, SQIVND (reference sequence). CDR3 nucleotide sequence: TGTGCCAGTAGTCCACAGGCGGGGGCCAACGTCCTGACTTTC. Translated: CASSPQAGANVLTF.

The gene calls are TRBV15 and TRBJ2-4; 7 bases are shared with TRBD1. Germline assignment: CDR1 LNHNV and CDR2 YYDKDF (reference sequence). This CDR3 region has 16 residues. Trimming took 8 bases from V and 0 from J; bases not matched to a gene: 10. CDR3 amino acids: CATRPGQSSAKNIQYF. Here the CDR3 DNA reads TGTGCCACCCGCCCGGGACAGTCTTCAGCCAAAAACATTCAGTACTTC.

This clone has only a few counts. The genes are TRBV5-6 and TRBJ1-2, with D possibly being TRBD1 (5 bases). With 2 bases removed from V and 4 bases from J, the gap between germline ends came to 12 bases. The CDR3 runs 14 residues. Germline lookup yields CDR1 SGHDT and CDR2 YYEEEE. In DNA, the CDR3 is TGTGCCAGCAGCTTCGGGGGGAATATCTATGGCTACACCTTC. It specifies CASSFGGNIYGYTF.

The J gene is TRBJ1-2, the V gene TRBV5-6, with TRBD1 matching over 8 bases. Germline V gene sequence: CDR1 SGHDT, CDR2 YYEEEE. Trimming removed 3 bases from V and 4 bases from J; junction bases left unmatched: 5. The CDR3 runs to 14 residues. This CDR3 reads CASSSQGEGYGYTF. CDR3 in DNA: TGTGCCAGCAGCTCACAGGGGGAAGGCTATGGCTACACCTTC.

This clone was observed a few times. The J gene is TRBJ2-5, the V gene TRBV7-2, with 9 positions matching TRBD1. CDR1 SGHTA and CDR2 FQGNSA come from the germline V gene. The CDR3 totals 15 residues. The J segment lost 5 bases and the V segment lost 4 bases, leaving 8 bases of the junction unmatched. CDR3 residues: CASSSPDRGDETQYF. CDR3 nucleotide sequence: TGTGCCAGCAGCTCCCCGGACAGGGGTGATGAGACCCAGTACTTC.

This clone has more than one count but fewer than ten. V is TRBV7-3 and J is TRBJ2-1; 13 bases fit TRBD2. CDR1 and CDR2 (germline): SGHTA, FQGTGA. The V gene end was trimmed by 5 bases and the J gene end by 5 bases; junction bases not matched to a gene: 3. There are 15 residues in the CDR3. CDR3 bases: TGTGCCAGCAGCCCAGGACTAGCGGGAGACAATGAGCAGTTCTTC. Residues: CASSPGLAGDNEQFF. Supplemented by reference TRBV7-3 and TRBJ2-1, the full variable domain reads GAGVSQTPSNKVTEKGKYVELRCDPISGHTALYWYRQSLGQGPEFLIYFQGTGAADDSGLPNDRFFAVRPEGSVSTLKIQRTERGDSAVYLCASSPGLAGDNEQFFGPGTRLTVL.

This clone appeared once. One junction end does not reproduce the germline sequence, and a read error may be involved. The V call is TRBV6-5, the J call TRBJ2-7, with a possible D match to TRBD2 (7 bases). Germline CDR1 is MNHEY and CDR2 is SVGAGI. CDR3 length: 14 residues. The CDR3 DNA sequence: TGTGCCAGCAGTTACGGGGGGGCCTCCCACGAGCAGTACTTC. This gives the protein CASSYGGASHEQYF.

This chain connects TRBV7-2 to TRBJ1-1, with a possible D match to TRBD1 (6 bases). This CDR3 is built from 14 residues. Looked up from germline, CDR1 is SGHTA and CDR2 is FQGNSA. Between the trimmed V and J ends, which lost 5 bases and 4 bases, there was a span of 14 bases. CDR3 sequence (DNA): TGTGCCAGCAGCCAAGGACAGATGGGCACTGAAGCTTTCTTT. It encodes CASSQGQMGTEAFF.

This clone was detected a few times. The rearrangement uses TRBV11-1 and TRBJ2-2, with 13 bases that match TRBD2. CDR3 length equals 15 residues. After removal of 4 bases from V and 8 bases from J, the junction contained 4 bases not matched to a gene. Germline V gene sequence: CDR1 SGHAT, CDR2 FQDESV (reference sequence). CDR3 in DNA: TGTGCCAGCAGCTACCGACTAGCGGGAGGAGGGGAGCTGTTTTTT. As protein: CASSYRLAGGGELFF.

About this clone itself: The same CDR3 arises from other DNA sequences in this sample as well. This chain joins TRBV7-2 and TRBJ2-5; D possibly corresponds to TRBD2 (6 bases). The CDR3 contains 14 residues. Between the trimmed V and J ends, which lost 0 bases and 5 bases, there was a span of 10 bases. The V gene's germline CDR1 is SGHTA and CDR2 FQGNSA. CDR3 coding DNA: TGTGCCAGCAGCTTAGCAGGGGCGGGGGAGACCCAGTACTTC. Translated, it gives CASSLAGAGETQYF.

The rearrangement joins TRBV30 to TRBJ2-3; 9 positions match TRBD2. The germline V gene has CDR1 GTSNPN and CDR2 SVGIG (reference sequence). This CDR3 spans 16 amino acids. The junction had 11 bases not matched to a gene; V was cut back by 4 bases and J by 3 bases. CDR3 sequence reads: CAWTGVAGVWTDTQYF. The CDR3 DNA reads TGTGCCTGGACCGGCGTAGCGGGAGTTTGGACAGATACGCAGTATTTT. Variable domain in full (rest from reference TRBV30 and TRBJ2-3): SQTIHQWPATLVQPVGSPLSLECTVEGTSNPNLYWYRQAAGRGLQLLFYSVGIGQISSEVPQNLSASRPQDRQFILSSKKLLLSDSGFYLCAWTGVAGVWTDTQYFGPGTRLTVL.

The V call is TRBV7-3, the J call TRBJ1-5; TRBD1 aligns across 9 bases. This CDR3 has 14 amino acids. V lost 5 bases, J lost 7 bases, and 6 bases stayed unmatched. Germline V lookup: CDR1 SGHTA, CDR2 FQGTGA. CDR3 region: CASSPTGGGQPQHF. For the CDR3, the DNA is TGTGCCAGCAGCCCTACAGGGGGCGGCCAGCCCCAGCATTTT.

J is TRBJ2-1 and V is TRBV11-2; TRBD2 aligns across 8 bases. V lost 6 bases, J lost 5 bases, and 9 bases stayed unmatched. The CDR3 is made up of 15 amino acids. CDR1 and CDR2 (germline): SGHAT, FQNNGV. CDR3 coding DNA: TGTGCCAGCAGTGCCGGGAGGGCCATCGACAATGAGCAGTTCTTC. Translated, it gives CASSAGRAIDNEQFF.

This clone has more than one count but fewer than ten. CDR3 residues: CASSSGQGTEAFF. The CDR3 DNA is TGTGCCAGCAGCTCGGGACAGGGGACTGAAGCTTTCTTT. The chain uses TRBV7-3 and TRBJ1-1; 10 bases line up with TRBD1. Germline V gene lookup returns CDR1 SGHTA and CDR2 FQGTGA. Unmatched junction bases numbered 1, after V lost 4 bases and J lost 5 bases. The CDR3 consists of 13 residues. The full variable domain, completed using reference TRBV7-3 and TRBJ1-1, is GAGVSQTPSNKVTEKGKYVELRCDPISGHTALYWYRQSLGQGPEFLIYFQGTGAADDSGLPNDRFFAVRPEGSVSTLKIQRTERGDSAVYLCASSSGQGTEAFFGQGTRLTVV.

The gene calls are TRBV15 and TRBJ1-3; D unresolved. The CDR3 totals 16 residues. The germline CDR1 and CDR2 sequences are LNHNV and YYDKDF (reference sequence). The V and J ends lost 0 bases and 4 bases respectively, with 13 bases between them. The CDR3 loop reads CATSRDHWRNGNTIYF. The CDR3 DNA follows: TGTGCCACCAGCAGAGATCATTGGAGAAACGGAAACACCATATATTTT.

This clone was detected only a few times. The CDR3 sequence is CASSPRTGRNTEAFF. The CDR3 nucleotides are TGTGCCAGCTCACCAAGGACAGGGAGGAACACTGAAGCTTTCTTT. This chain links TRBV18 with TRBJ1-1, with 8 nucleotides matching TRBD1. The CDR3 sequence is 15 residues long. V was clipped by 2 bases and J by 1 base; unmatched bases: 3. Germline V gives CDR1 KGHSH, CDR2 LQKENI.

This rearrangement joins TRBV7-9 to TRBJ2-7; 8 positions agree with TRBD2. Germline V gives CDR1 SEHNR, CDR2 FQNEAQ (reference sequence). The CDR3 has 15 amino acids. J gave up 2 bases and V 5 bases, and 8 bases lay outside the gene matches. CDR3 protein: CASSPLTSGPYEQYF. DNA of the CDR3: TGTGCCAGCAGCCCACTAACTAGCGGACCCTACGAGCAGTACTTC.

V usage is TRBV29-1 and J usage is TRBJ2-3, with 9 bases fitting TRBD2. With V trimmed by 4 bases and J by 0 bases, 5 bases remained unmatched. The CDR3 is 15 amino acids. CDR1 is SQVTM, CDR2 ANQGSEA, per germline. The CDR3 DNA reads as TGCAGCGTTGCTTTTCTAGCGGGAAGCACAGATACGCAGTATTTT. Its protein product is CSVAFLAGSTDTQYF.

This clone was seen a handful of times. The CDR3 reads CAGTTSGTYEQYF. DNA for the CDR3: TGTGCCGGTACTACTAGCGGTACCTACGAGCAGTACTTC. J is TRBJ2-7 and V is TRBV28, with TRBD2 matching 8 bases. Losses at the gene ends were 11 bases for V and 2 bases for J; bases not matched to a gene: 8. There are 13 residues in the CDR3. The germline V gene has CDR1 MDHEN and CDR2 SYDVKM.

The rearrangement uses TRBV7-9 and TRBJ2-2; 11 bases align to TRBD2. The ends lost 3 bases at V and 5 bases at J; junction bases unmatched: 8. Germline assignment: CDR1 SEHNR and CDR2 FQNEAQ (reference sequence). The CDR3 covers 17 residues. The CDR3 region is CASSLTTGTSGTGELFF. In DNA form, the CDR3 reads TGTGCCAGCAGCTTGACAACCGGGACTAGCGGAACCGGGGAGCTGTTTTTT.

The chain has TRBV7-9 and TRBJ1-1; D is unclear. Per the germline V gene, CDR1 is SEHNR and CDR2 is FQNEAQ (reference sequence). The CDR3 runs to 14 residues. The V gene lost 5 bases and the J gene lost 2 bases, with 12 bases spanning the gap. Here the CDR3 reads CASSPNPGNTEAFF. The CDR3 region has the DNA TGTGCCAGCAGCCCGAACCCTGGCAACACTGAAGCTTTCTTT.

This clone has only a few counts. Other DNA sequences in this specimen translate into the identical CDR3. The chain is built from TRBV5-1 and TRBJ2-5; no clear D. The CDR3 loop spans 12 amino acids. Trimming cost V 1 base and J 1 base, with 2 bases left between them. The germline CDR1 and CDR2 sequences are SGHRS and YFSETQ. CDR3 in amino acids: CASSLLQETQYF. The CDR3 DNA reads as TGCGCCAGCAGCTTGCTCCAAGAGACCCAGTACTTC.

This clone was observed a few times. V is TRBV28 and J is TRBJ2-1; 11 positions agree with TRBD2. The CDR3 length is 16 residues. V was pared by 6 bases and J by 5 bases, with 9 bases of the junction left unmatched. Germline-derived CDR1 and CDR2 are MDHEN and SYDVKM. The DNA of the CDR3 is TGTGCCAGCAGCCACGCCGGGACTAGCGGAGACAATGAGCAGTTCTTC. It specifies CASSHAGTSGDNEQFF.

This clone was counted only a few times. This chain links TRBV11-3 with TRBJ1-1; the D is unclear. The CDR3 is 13 residues long. CDR1 and CDR2 (germline): SGHNT, YENEEA. Trimming took off 5 bases at V and 6 bases at J, with 13 bases between the two ends. The CDR3: CASSQSGSAEAFF. Written as DNA, the CDR3 is TGTGCCAGCAGCCAATCCGGGAGCGCTGAAGCTTTCTTT.

This chain uses TRBV10-3 with TRBJ2-1, with 8 bases lining up with TRBD2. The CDR3 contains 16 residues. Germline V gene sequence: CDR1 ENHRY, CDR2 SYGVKD. Trimming removed 1 base from V and 0 bases from J; junction bases left unmatched: 2. CDR3 DNA sequence: TGTGCCATCAGTGAGTTCAGCGGGAGCTCCTACAATGAGCAGTTCTTC. Protein: CAISEFSGSSYNEQFF.

A few counts support this clone. The J gene is TRBJ1-1, the V gene TRBV29-1, with a tentative D call TRBD1 (5 bases). The V gene lost 7 bases and the J gene lost 0 bases, with 12 bases spanning the gap. Per germline, CDR1 SQVTM and CDR2 ANQGSEA. This CDR3 is 13 amino acids long. This CDR3 reads CSGTATVNTEAFF. In DNA form, the CDR3 reads TGCAGCGGCACCGCGACAGTGAACACTGAAGCTTTCTTT.